The TCR beta chain under discussion was sequenced for a study of identical twins. General study findings and limits: Partly confounded zero-insertion analyses could result from invariant MAIT and iNKT cells.

A note on this clonotype: What it recognizes is unknown.

V was shortened by 1 base and J by 1 base, with 19 bases between the two germline ends. The V gene's germline CDR1 is MNHEY and CDR2 SVGAGI. CDR3 length: 19 residues. Unique molecular identifiers were in the cDNA, with template-switch universal primer binding. TCRdb fed the 5' RACE reads into MiXCR, producing one record per CDR3 protein. The table shows more than 650,000 distinct CDR3 sequences, with roughly 6.2% occurring only once. Sequences were obtained from naive T cells sorted from blood. The chain couples TRBV6-5 to TRBJ2-2; D is undetermined. This sequence originates from a man younger than 35 in good health. The CDR3 coding sequence is TGTGCCAGCAGTTACTTGAGCGCTCGTGGGGTCGGGAACACCGGGGAGCTGTTTTTT. It specifies CASSYLSARGVGNTGELFF.